The clone carrying this TCR beta chain has only a few counts. This sample is drawn from a study of tumor-infiltrating lymphocytes in oesophageal squamous cell carcinoma. TCRdb reanalysed the PCR reads using MiXCR and keeps one entry per CDR3 protein. The data hold about 7,100 distinct CDR3 sequences, with approximately 14% observed a single time. The germline gives CDR1 SNHLY, CDR2 FYNNEI. The ends were cut back, 4 bases at V and 10 bases at J, with 20 bases in the middle. The CDR3 extends over 15 amino acids. Sequencing used blood. The source of this sequence is a male donor with esophageal squamous cell carcinoma. This chain joins TRBV2 and TRBJ2-1; no firm D call. The CDR3 sequence is CASSVGVPSSYEQFF. For the CDR3, the DNA is TGTGCCAGCAGTGTAGGCGTACCGAGCTCCTACGAGCAGTTCTTC.